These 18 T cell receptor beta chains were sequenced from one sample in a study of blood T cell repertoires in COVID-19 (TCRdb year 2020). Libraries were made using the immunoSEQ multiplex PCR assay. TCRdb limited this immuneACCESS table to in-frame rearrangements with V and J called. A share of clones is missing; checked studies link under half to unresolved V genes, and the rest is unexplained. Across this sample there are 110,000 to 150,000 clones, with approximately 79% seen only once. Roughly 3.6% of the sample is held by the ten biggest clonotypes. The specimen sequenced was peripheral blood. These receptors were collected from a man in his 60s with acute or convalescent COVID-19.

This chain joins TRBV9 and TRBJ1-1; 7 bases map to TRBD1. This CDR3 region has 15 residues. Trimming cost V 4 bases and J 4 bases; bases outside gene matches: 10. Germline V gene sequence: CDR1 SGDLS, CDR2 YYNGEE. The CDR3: CASSSANRGTTEAFF. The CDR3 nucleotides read TGTGCCAGCAGCTCAGCCAACAGGGGAACCACTGAAGCTTTCTTT.

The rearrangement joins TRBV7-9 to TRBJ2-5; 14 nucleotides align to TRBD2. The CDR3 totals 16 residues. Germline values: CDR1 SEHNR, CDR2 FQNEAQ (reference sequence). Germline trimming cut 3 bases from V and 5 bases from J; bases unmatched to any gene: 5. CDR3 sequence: CASSFGTSGSRETQYF. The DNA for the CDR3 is TGTGCCAGCAGCTTTGGGACTAGCGGGAGTCGGGAGACCCAGTACTTC.

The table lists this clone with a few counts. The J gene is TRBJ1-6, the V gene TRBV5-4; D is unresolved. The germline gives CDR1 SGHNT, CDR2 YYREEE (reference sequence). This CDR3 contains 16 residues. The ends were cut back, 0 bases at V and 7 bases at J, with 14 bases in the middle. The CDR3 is CASSLGVRAGNSPLHF. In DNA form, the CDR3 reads TGTGCCAGCAGCTTGGGGGTGCGGGCGGGGAATTCACCCCTCCACTTT. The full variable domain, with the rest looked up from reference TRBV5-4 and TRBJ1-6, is ETGVTQSPTHLIKTRGQQVTLRCSSQSGHNTVSWYQQALGQGPQFIFQYYREEENGRGNFPPRFSGLQFPNYSSELNVNALELDDSALYLCASSLGVRAGNSPLHFGNGTRLTVT.

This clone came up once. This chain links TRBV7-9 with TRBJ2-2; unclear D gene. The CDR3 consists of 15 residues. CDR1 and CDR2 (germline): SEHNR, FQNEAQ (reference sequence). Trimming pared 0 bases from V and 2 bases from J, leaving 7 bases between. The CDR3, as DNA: TGTGCCAGCAGCTTAGCTATTAGCAACACCGGGGAGCTGTTTTTT. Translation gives CASSLAISNTGELFF.

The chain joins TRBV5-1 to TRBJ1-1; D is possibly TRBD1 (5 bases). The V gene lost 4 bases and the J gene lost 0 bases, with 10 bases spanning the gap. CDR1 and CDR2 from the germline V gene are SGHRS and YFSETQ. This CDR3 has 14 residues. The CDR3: CASSLGHLNTEAFF. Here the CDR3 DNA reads TGCGCCAGCAGCCTCGGACACTTGAACACTGAAGCTTTCTTT.

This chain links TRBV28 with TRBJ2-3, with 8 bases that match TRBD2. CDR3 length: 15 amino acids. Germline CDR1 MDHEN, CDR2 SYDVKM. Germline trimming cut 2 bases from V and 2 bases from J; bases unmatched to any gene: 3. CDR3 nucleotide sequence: TGTGCCAGCAGTTTAGGGACTAGAATCACAGATACGCAGTATTTT. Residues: CASSLGTRITDTQYF.

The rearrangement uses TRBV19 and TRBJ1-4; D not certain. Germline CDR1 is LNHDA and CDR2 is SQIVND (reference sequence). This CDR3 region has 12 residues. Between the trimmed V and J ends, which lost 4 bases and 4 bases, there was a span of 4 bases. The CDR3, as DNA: TGTGCCAGTAGTAATCTTAATGAAAAACTGTTTTTT. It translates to CASSNLNEKLFF. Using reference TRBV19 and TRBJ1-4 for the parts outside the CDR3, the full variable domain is DGGITQSPKYLFRKEGQNVTLSCEQNLNHDAMYWYRQDPGQGLRLIYYSQIVNDFQKGDIAEGYSVSREKKESFPLTVTSAQKNPTAFYLCASSNLNEKLFFGSGTQLSVL.

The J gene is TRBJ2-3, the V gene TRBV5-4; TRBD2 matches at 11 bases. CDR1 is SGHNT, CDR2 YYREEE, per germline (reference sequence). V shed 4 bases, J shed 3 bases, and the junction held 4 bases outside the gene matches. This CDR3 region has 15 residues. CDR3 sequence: CASSLLAGGTDTQYF. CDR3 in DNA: TGTGCCAGCAGCCTCCTAGCGGGAGGTACAGATACGCAGTATTTT.

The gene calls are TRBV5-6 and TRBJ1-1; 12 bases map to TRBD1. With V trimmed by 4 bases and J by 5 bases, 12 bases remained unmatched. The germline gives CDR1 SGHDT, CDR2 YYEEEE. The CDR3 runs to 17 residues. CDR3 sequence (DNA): TGTGCCAGCAGCCCCGGACGGGGACAGGGGGCACTGACTGAAGCTTTCTTT. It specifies CASSPGRGQGALTEAFF.

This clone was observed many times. The CDR3 here is CASPPGLAGAAEQFF. The CDR3 nucleotides are TGTGCCAGCCCCCCGGGACTAGCGGGAGCGGCTGAGCAGTTCTTC. The rearrangement joins TRBV5-6 to TRBJ2-1; the match to TRBD2 covers 14 bases. The CDR3 totals 15 residues. V dropped 7 bases and J dropped 9; count of bases not matched to a gene: 9. Per the germline V gene, CDR1 is SGHDT and CDR2 is YYEEEE. The full variable domain, rest sourced from reference TRBV5-6 and TRBJ2-1, is DAGVTQSPTHLIKTRGQQVTLRCSPKSGHDTVSWYQQALGQGPQFIFQYYEEEERQRGNFPDRFSGHQFPNYSSELNVNALLLGDSALYLCASPPGLAGAAEQFFGPGTRLTVL.

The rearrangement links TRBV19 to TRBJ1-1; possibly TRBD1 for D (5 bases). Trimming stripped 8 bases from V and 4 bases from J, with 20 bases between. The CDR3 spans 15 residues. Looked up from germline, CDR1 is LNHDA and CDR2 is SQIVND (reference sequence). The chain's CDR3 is CASPRKAGCGTEAFF. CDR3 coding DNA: TGTGCCAGTCCTCGGAAGGCAGGGTGTGGCACTGAAGCTTTCTTT. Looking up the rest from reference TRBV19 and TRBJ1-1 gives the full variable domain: DGGITQSPKYLFRKEGQNVTLSCEQNLNHDAMYWYRQDPGQGLRLIYYSQIVNDFQKGDIAEGYSVSREKKESFPLTVTSAQKNPTAFYLCASPRKAGCGTEAFFGQGTRLTVV.

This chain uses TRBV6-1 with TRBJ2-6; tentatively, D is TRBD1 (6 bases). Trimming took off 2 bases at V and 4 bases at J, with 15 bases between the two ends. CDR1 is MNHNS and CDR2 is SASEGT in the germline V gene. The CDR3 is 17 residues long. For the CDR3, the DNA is TGTGCCAGCAGTGAACCAACGGACAGTTGGGGGGCCAACGTCCTGACTTTC. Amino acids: CASSEPTDSWGANVLTF.

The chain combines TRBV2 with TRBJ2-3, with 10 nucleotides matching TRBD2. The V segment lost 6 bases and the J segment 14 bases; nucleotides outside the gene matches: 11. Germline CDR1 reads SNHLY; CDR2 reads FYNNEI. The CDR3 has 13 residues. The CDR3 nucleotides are TGTGCCAGCAGAAGGATGCTAGCGGGAGTTCTGTATTTT. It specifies CASRRMLAGVLYF.

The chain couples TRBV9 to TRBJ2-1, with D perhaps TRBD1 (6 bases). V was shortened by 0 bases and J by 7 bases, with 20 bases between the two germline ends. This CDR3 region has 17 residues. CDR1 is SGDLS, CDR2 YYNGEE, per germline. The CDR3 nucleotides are TGTGCCAGCAGCGTAGCGTCTCAGGGGCGCTATGGGAATGAGCAGTTCTTC. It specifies CASSVASQGRYGNEQFF.

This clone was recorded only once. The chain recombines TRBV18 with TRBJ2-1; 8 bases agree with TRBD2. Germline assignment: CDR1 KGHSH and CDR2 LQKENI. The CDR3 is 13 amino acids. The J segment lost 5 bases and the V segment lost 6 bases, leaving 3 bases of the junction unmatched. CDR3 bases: TGTGCCAGCTCTGGACTAGCCAACAATGAGCAGTTCTTC. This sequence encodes CASSGLANNEQFF.

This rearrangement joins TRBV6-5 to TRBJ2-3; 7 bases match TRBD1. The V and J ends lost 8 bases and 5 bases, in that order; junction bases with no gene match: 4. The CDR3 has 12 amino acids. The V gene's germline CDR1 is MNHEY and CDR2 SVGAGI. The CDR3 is CASGQVVDTQYF. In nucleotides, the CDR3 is TGTGCCAGCGGACAGGTTGTAGATACGCAGTATTTT.

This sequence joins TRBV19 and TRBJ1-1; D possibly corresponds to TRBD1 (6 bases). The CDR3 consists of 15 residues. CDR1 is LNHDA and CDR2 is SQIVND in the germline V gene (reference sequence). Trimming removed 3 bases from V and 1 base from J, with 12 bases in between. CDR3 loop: CASSMSNRANTEAFF. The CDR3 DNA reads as TGTGCCAGTAGTATGTCCAACAGGGCGAACACTGAAGCTTTCTTT.

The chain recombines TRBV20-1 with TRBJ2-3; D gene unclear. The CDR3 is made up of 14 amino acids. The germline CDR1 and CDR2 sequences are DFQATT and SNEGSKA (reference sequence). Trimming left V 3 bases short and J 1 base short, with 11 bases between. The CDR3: CSASYSRGTDTQYF. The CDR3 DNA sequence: TGCAGTGCTAGTTACTCTAGAGGCACAGATACGCAGTATTTT.